This T cell receptor beta chain was identified in a study of beta chain features in type 1 diabetes. Study at large: Healthy donors resembled patients in age, gender and cell yields. Findings and caveats of the study: There was a moderate but significant shortening of TCRB CDR3s in all four CD4+ subsets of Type 1 diabetes patients.

This clone was counted only a few times. Antigen unknown. Reverse transcribing all isolated RNA meant expressed TCRB transcripts were sequenced. The table came from immunoSEQ multiplex PCR; TCRdb's copy has only in-frame clones and leaves some out. The sample has tens of thousands of clones; about 61% are singletons. There are 13 residues in the CDR3. Germline V gives CDR1 SGHTA, CDR2 FQGNSA. Using CD45RO/CCR7/CD25/CD127/CD95/CD27, CD4+ naive, central memory, regulatory and stem cell-like memory cells were sorted. The receptor's source is a woman between 25 and 40 years old with type 1 diabetes. The genes are TRBV7-2 and TRBJ2-5, with D perhaps matching TRBD2 (6 bases). Near its end, the DNA agrees better with TRBJ2-7, so the J call may be wrong. The specimen was Tregs from blood. CDR3 amino acids: CASSLILANEQYF. CDR3 bases: TGTGCCAGCAGCCTAATTCTAGCGAACGAGCAGTACTTC.